The present TCR beta chain was sequenced within a study of blood T cells in healthy people across ages. J gave up 4 bases and V 5 bases, and 5 bases lay outside the gene matches. The CDR3 sequence is 14 residues long. CDR1 and CDR2 from the germline V gene are SGHAT and FQNNGV. The study, taken as a whole, reports: The recorded TCR beta diversity per million T cells decreased in a roughly linear manner with age.

Alongside a J-beta primer mix, a sample-barcoded 5' primer served in a second PCR lasting 7 to 11 cycles. Sequencing yielded, for each sample, at least 3 million paired-end reads carrying CDR3. TCRdb analysed the 5' RACE reads with MiXCR anew, one entry per CDR3 protein. Of approximately 690,000 distinct CDR3 sequences listed, approximately 50% were seen once; the top ten hold around 37%. Regarding this clonotype: Its antigen is still unknown.

V gene TRBV11-2 combines with J gene TRBJ1-1, with 9 bases that match TRBD1. The TCR sequence derives from a man aged 55-75 years in good health. Specimen: blood. CDR3 coding DNA: TGTGCCAGCAGCGCCGGGACAGGGTTCACTGAAGCTTTCTTT. Translated: CASSAGTGFTEAFF.